This T cell receptor beta chain came from a study of identical twins. TCRdb reprocessed the 5' RACE reads via MiXCR and lists one record per CDR3 protein. Seen here are around 1.7 million distinct CDR3 sequences, 32% observed once, and the top ten hold about 0.3%. This clonotype was seen more than once but under ten times. Sample: cord blood. This TCR was recovered from a newborn girl in good health.

The DNA of the CDR3 is TGTGCCAGCAGCGTAGCTGGGCGGAGTCCTAGCACAGATACGCAGTATTTT. Protein product: CASSVAGRSPSTDTQYF. The chain is built from TRBV9 and TRBJ2-3, with D unresolved. The CDR3 extends over 17 amino acids. CDR1 SGDLS and CDR2 YYNGEE come from the germline V gene. Trimming took 0 bases from V and 0 from J, leaving 14 bases between them.